The 26 T cell receptor beta chains in this list originate from one sample, sequenced in a study of blood T cell repertoires in COVID-19. Sequenced by immunoSEQ multiplex PCR; TCRdb stores in-frame clones only, minus some. This sample has some 180,000 clones, with less than 90% found just once. The sequenced material came from peripheral blood. The receptors derive from a man in his 70s with active or convalescent COVID-19.

The J gene is TRBJ2-3, the V gene TRBV11-3, with 10 bases fitting TRBD2. The germline gives CDR1 SGHNT, CDR2 YENEEA. V lost 0 bases and J lost 0; bases outside the gene matches: 3. This CDR3 is built from 17 residues. The DNA for the CDR3 is TGTGCCAGCAGCTTAGATCCGACTAGCGGGAGCACAGATACGCAGTATTTT. The encoded protein is CASSLDPTSGSTDTQYF.

V and J are TRBV21-1 and TRBJ1-5; the D segment call TRBD1 is taken from the table without a DNA check. TRBV21-1 is a pseudogene segment. The CDR3 loop spans 14 amino acids. The CDR3 coding sequence is TGTGCCAGCATCAGACAGAGGAGCAATCAGCCCCAGCATTTT. Protein: CASIRQRSNQPQHF.

The CDR3 protein is CASSQVMVTEAFF. CDR3 in DNA: TGTGCCAGCAGCCAAGTTATGGTCACAGAAGCTTTCTTT. J is TRBJ1-1 and V is TRBV14; no clear D gene. The CDR3 extends over 13 amino acids. Germline CDR1 is SGHDN and CDR2 is FVKESK. V was clipped by 1 base and J by 8 bases, with 11 bases between them. Together with reference TRBV14 and TRBJ1-1, the CDR3 gives the full variable domain: EAGVTQFPSHSVIEKGQTVTLRCDPISGHDNLYWYRRVMGKEIKFLLHFVKESKQDESGMPNNRFLAERTGGTYSTLKVQPAELEDSGVYFCASSQVMVTEAFFGQGTRLTVV.

CDR3 nucleotide sequence: TGTGCCAGCAGCGCCAGGGCTTTGGGGACTGAAGCTTTCTTT. Protein sequence: CASSARALGTEAFF. V usage is TRBV5-8 and J usage is TRBJ1-1, with D possibly TRBD1 on 5 matching bases. Trimming stripped 4 bases from V and 5 bases from J, with 15 bases between. Germline CDR1 is SGHTS and CDR2 is YDEGEE. The CDR3 has 14 residues.

The chain recombines TRBV18 with TRBJ1-4; perhaps TRBD1 as D (5 bases). CDR1 is KGHSH and CDR2 is LQKENI in the germline V gene. V was pared by 3 bases and J by 5 bases, with 10 bases between. This CDR3 has 14 amino acids. CDR3 DNA sequence: TGTGCCAGCTCACCGGGGGGGTTGAATGAAAAACTGTTTTTT. Encoded protein: CASSPGGLNEKLFF. The full variable domain, completed using reference TRBV18 and TRBJ1-4, is NAGVMQNPRHLVRRRGQEARLRCSPMKGHSHVYWYRQLPEEGLKFMVYLQKENIIDESGMPKERFSAEFPKEGPSILRIQQVVRGDSAAYFCASSPGGLNEKLFFGSGTQLSVL.

The chain links TRBV10-2 to TRBJ2-7; D may be TRBD1 (5 bases). Germline assignment: CDR1 WSHSY and CDR2 SAAADI. Trimming pared 5 bases from V and 3 bases from J, leaving 8 bases between. This CDR3 contains 12 residues. The CDR3 DNA reads TGCGCCAGCAGTCAGACAGTCTACGAGCAGTACTTC. Residues: CASSQTVYEQYF.

The J gene is TRBJ1-1, the V gene TRBV3-1 (or the pseudogene TRBV3-2); D gene uncertain. This CDR3 is 14 amino acids long. The germline V and J ends were trimmed by 0 bases and 5 bases, with 10 bases remaining between them. Germline lookup yields CDR1 LGHDT and CDR2 YNNKEL (reference sequence). DNA of the CDR3: TGTGCCAGCAGCCAAGAGAGATACGAGACTGAAGCTTTCTTT. Encoded protein: CASSQERYETEAFF.

This clone appeared a single time. CDR3 nucleotide sequence: TGTGCCAGCAGCTTGGCGGATGACTCCTACGAGCAGTACTTC. It encodes CASSLADDSYEQYF. The rearrangement uses TRBV7-9 and TRBJ2-7; D is ambiguous. CDR3 length: 14 amino acids. In germline, CDR1 is SEHNR, CDR2 FQNEAQ (reference sequence). V was pared by 3 bases and J by 0 bases, with 9 bases between.

The chain couples TRBV5-4 to TRBJ2-1; 8 bases map to TRBD2. Germline lookup yields CDR1 SGHNT and CDR2 YYREEE (reference sequence). V gave up 4 bases and J gave up 1 base; unmatched junction bases: 4. The CDR3 has 15 amino acids. The CDR3 spells CASSPGGGSYNEQFF. CDR3 coding DNA: TGTGCCAGCAGCCCCGGGGGGGGTTCCTACAATGAGCAGTTCTTC.

The V call is TRBV10-3, the J call TRBJ1-2; maybe TRBD1 (5 bases). The V and J ends lost 7 bases and 0 bases respectively, with 12 bases between them. The CDR3 spans 14 residues. Germline CDR1 reads ENHRY; CDR2 reads SYGVKD. The CDR3 bases are TGTGCCATCAACGGACAAGAAGCTAACTATGGCTACACCTTC. This gives the protein CAINGQEANYGYTF.

The CDR3 DNA sequence: TGTGCCAGCAGCCGAGGGGATAGCGGGAACTCCTACAATGAGCAGTTCTTC. This codes for CASSRGDSGNSYNEQFF. This chain links TRBV11-3 with TRBJ2-1; 8 bases map to TRBD2. After removal of 5 bases from V and 0 bases from J, the junction contained 9 bases not matched to a gene. Germline V gene sequence: CDR1 SGHNT, CDR2 YENEEA. The CDR3 extends over 17 amino acids.

The genes are TRBV7-2 and TRBJ2-2, with D perhaps TRBD1 (6 bases). The CDR3 runs 15 residues. With 5 bases removed from V and 0 bases from J, the gap between germline ends came to 10 bases. Germline CDR1 is SGHTA and CDR2 is FQGNSA. CDR3 sequence: CASSPRTANTGELFF. Written as DNA, the CDR3 is TGTGCCAGCAGCCCACGGACAGCGAACACCGGGGAGCTGTTTTTT.

The chain links TRBV27 to TRBJ1-6; 7 nucleotides agree with TRBD1. CDR3 length: 17 amino acids. CDR1 is MNHEY and CDR2 is SMNVEV in the germline V gene (reference sequence). With V trimmed by 2 bases and J by 2 bases, 6 bases remained unmatched. The CDR3 sequence: CASSLTGARTYNSPLHF. The DNA of the CDR3 is TGTGCCAGCAGTTTAACAGGGGCGCGAACCTATAATTCACCCCTCCACTTT.

A single count supports this clone. This chain uses TRBV7-9 with TRBJ2-7, with D possibly matching TRBD1 (5 bases). The CDR3 sequence is 13 residues long. CDR1 and CDR2 from the germline V gene are SEHNR and FQNEAQ (reference sequence). V lost 4 bases to trimming and J lost 8 bases, with 15 bases between them. The chain's CDR3 is CASSSQVGVQQYF. The DNA of the CDR3 is TGTGCCAGCAGCTCACAGGTAGGGGTTCAGCAGTACTTC.

This clone occurred once. The chain links TRBV5-1 to TRBJ2-1, with 7 nucleotides matching TRBD2. CDR1 and CDR2 (germline): SGHRS, YFSETQ. The V segment lost 4 bases and the J segment 8 bases; nucleotides outside the gene matches: 9. The length of the CDR3 is 14 residues. The CDR3 DNA reads TGCGCCAGCAGCCCCCTAATGACTAGCTATGAGCAGTTCTTC. Its translation is CASSPLMTSYEQFF. Full variable domain (missing parts from reference TRBV5-1 and TRBJ2-1): KAGVTQTPRYLIKTRGQQVTLSCSPISGHRSVSWYQQTPGQGLQFLFEYFSETQRNKGNFPGRFSGRQFSNSRSEMNVSTLELGDSALYLCASSPLMTSYEQFFGPGTRLTVL.

J is TRBJ1-1 and V is TRBV18; 8 bases map to TRBD1. This CDR3 is built from 15 residues. CDR1 and CDR2 from the germline V gene are KGHSH and LQKENI. V lost 0 bases, J lost 11 bases, and 11 bases stayed unmatched. CDR3: CASSPPGQETVSAFF. The CDR3 DNA reads as TGTGCCAGCTCACCACCGGGACAGGAGACAGTGAGTGCTTTCTTT.

J is TRBJ1-1 and V is TRBV7-2, with 7 positions matching TRBD1. The junction had 7 bases not matched to a gene; V was cut back by 6 bases and J by 3 bases. This CDR3 has 14 amino acids. The germline CDR1 and CDR2 sequences are SGHTA and FQGNSA. The CDR3 bases are TGTGCCAGCAGACACCTCAGGGGGGACACTGAAGCTTTCTTT. It encodes CASRHLRGDTEAFF.

The rearrangement links TRBV5-5 to TRBJ1-1; D remains unclear. From germline, CDR1 is SGHKS and CDR2 YYEKEE (reference sequence). The ends were cut back, 6 bases at V and 2 bases at J, with 14 bases in the middle. This CDR3 comprises 14 residues. CDR3 region: CASNPPRLNTEAFF. DNA of the CDR3: TGTGCCAGCAACCCCCCCCGTCTAAACACTGAAGCTTTCTTT.

The chain couples TRBV7-2 to TRBJ2-3; 12 bases line up with TRBD2. Germline lookup yields CDR1 SGHTA and CDR2 FQGNSA. V lost 4 bases, J lost 2 bases, and 10 bases stayed unmatched. This CDR3 is 18 amino acids long. The CDR3 sequence: CASSSLPGLAGFTDTQYF. Here the CDR3 DNA reads TGTGCCAGCAGCTCCCTACCCGGACTAGCGGGATTCACAGATACGCAGTATTTT.

This chain links TRBV28 with TRBJ1-2; 7 nucleotides align to TRBD1. Germline-derived CDR1 and CDR2 are MDHEN and SYDVKM. The CDR3 sequence is 14 residues long. The V segment lost 6 bases and the J segment 4 bases; nucleotides outside the gene matches: 8. CDR3 nucleotides: TGTGCCAGCAGGCGACAGGGTAATGGCTATGGCTACACCTTC. It yields the protein CASRRQGNGYGYTF.

The chain uses TRBV14 and TRBJ1-1, with D unresolved. CDR1 SGHDN and CDR2 FVKESK come from the germline V gene. Trimming shortened V by 0 bases and J by 2 bases, and 13 bases separated the two germline ends. The CDR3 is 16 residues long. In DNA, the CDR3 is TGTGCCAGCAGCCAAGATTTCGGCAGACTCAACACTGAAGCTTTCTTT. This translates into CASSQDFGRLNTEAFF.

The chain's CDR3 is CASSPPGTSGAPRETQYF. The CDR3 nucleotides are TGTGCCAGCTCACCACCGGGGACTAGCGGGGCCCCCCGAGAGACCCAGTACTTC. The chain recombines TRBV18 with TRBJ2-5, with TRBD2 matching over 13 bases. Trimming at V came to 0 bases and at J to 4 bases, leaving 8 bases not matched to a gene. Germline V gene sequence: CDR1 KGHSH, CDR2 LQKENI. CDR3 length: 18 residues.

J is TRBJ1-2 and V is TRBV6-1; 8 bases are shared with TRBD1. The CDR3 runs to 16 residues. J lost 2 bases, V lost 1 base, and 6 bases had no gene match. Germline V gives CDR1 MNHNS, CDR2 SASEGT. CDR3 bases: TGTGCCAGCAGTGAAGGACGGACAGGGCACAACTATGGCTACACCTTC. It yields the protein CASSEGRTGHNYGYTF.

The chain's CDR3 is CASSYFPGEQYF. The CDR3 DNA is TGTGCCAGCAGTTACTTCCCGGGGGAGCAGTACTTC. The V and J genes are TRBV6-2 or TRBV6-3 and TRBJ2-7; tentative D call: TRBD2 (5 bases). The CDR3 covers 12 residues. Trimming cost V 1 base and J 7 bases, with 8 bases left between them. Per the germline V gene, CDR1 is MNHEY and CDR2 is SVGEGT.

The chain links TRBV15 to TRBJ1-1; D may be TRBD1 (6 bases). Germline CDR1 LNHNV, CDR2 YYDKDF (reference sequence). This CDR3 comprises 16 residues. V was trimmed by 0 bases and J by 4 bases, leaving 15 bases between them. The CDR3 is CATSRDHGQGPTEAFF. As DNA, the CDR3 is TGTGCCACCAGCAGAGATCATGGTCAGGGGCCCACTGAAGCTTTCTTT.

This clone was seen only once. The J gene is TRBJ2-1, the V gene TRBV6-2 or TRBV6-3; TRBD2 is a possible D gene (6 bases). Germline CDR1 MNHEY, CDR2 SVGEGT. This CDR3 spans 15 amino acids. The ends were cut back, 4 bases at V and 9 bases at J, with 19 bases in the middle. CDR3: CASSWGGTGDGEQFF. CDR3 DNA: TGTGCCAGCAGTTGGGGCGGGACGGGGGATGGTGAGCAGTTCTTC.